The 22 T cell receptor beta chains listed next were all sequenced from one sample in a study of CD8+ T cells in alopecia areata. Once RNA had been extracted, it was reverse transcribed into cDNA to act as the sequencing template. Sequencing used immunoSEQ multiplex PCR; TCRdb keeps in-frame clones, though not all of them. This sample has roughly 60,000 clones, with roughly 45% found just once. The sequenced material came from NKG2D-low CD8+ T cells sorted from blood. Receptor source: a human donor with alopecia areata.

This clone turned up a few times. The same CDR3 arises from other DNA sequences in this sample as well. V and J are TRBV7-9 and TRBJ1-5, with D uncertain. Germline V gene data show CDR1 as SEHNR and CDR2 as FQNEAQ (reference sequence). The CDR3 is 12 residues long. Deletions cut 1 base from V and 6 bases from J, with 4 bases between. CDR3 residues: CASSLGGQPQHF. The CDR3 DNA reads as TGTGCCAGCAGCTTAGGGGGTCAGCCCCAGCATTTT.

The chain couples TRBV29-1 to TRBJ1-2; 9 bases are a match to TRBD1. CDR1 and CDR2 (germline): SQVTM, ANQGSEA. The CDR3 runs to 15 residues. V shed 2 bases, J shed 3 bases, and the junction held 7 bases outside the gene matches. Written as DNA, the CDR3 is TGCAGCGTTGAATTGCGTCGGACAGGGGACTATGGCTACACCTTC. This gives the protein CSVELRRTGDYGYTF.

This clone was observed a single time. This chain uses TRBV5-4 with TRBJ2-7; 7 bases fit TRBD2. CDR1 and CDR2 from the germline V gene are SGHNT and YYREEE (reference sequence). The J segment lost 9 bases and the V segment lost 4 bases, leaving 13 bases of the junction unmatched. The CDR3 consists of 14 residues. DNA for the CDR3: TGTGCCAGCAGCCCGGGATGGGACTACGGCCGGCAGTACTTC. It yields the protein CASSPGWDYGRQYF.

This clone was observed a handful of times. V usage is TRBV29-1 and J usage is TRBJ2-1, with D perhaps assigned TRBD1 or TRBD2 (7 bases each). The CDR3 length is 12 residues. Germline values: CDR1 SQVTM, CDR2 ANQGSEA. The CDR3 reads CTQGEGGDEQFF. CDR3 coding DNA: TGCACCCAGGGGGAGGGCGGGGATGAGCAGTTCTTC.

This clone was counted between two and nine times. The sample carries other DNA sequences with the same CDR3. The CDR3 DNA sequence: TGTGCCAGCAGTTTCGTAGAGACCCAGTACTTC. Amino acids: CASSFVETQYF. The chain combines TRBV28 with TRBJ2-5; D remains ambiguous. This CDR3 has 11 residues. V was pared by 3 bases and J by 4 bases, with 3 bases between. The germline CDR1 and CDR2 sequences are MDHEN and SYDVKM.

The genes are TRBV12-5 and TRBJ2-1, with D possibly being TRBD2 (7 bases). V lost 6 bases to trimming and J lost 1 base, with 10 bases between them. The CDR3 length is 14 residues. Germline CDR1 is LGHNT and CDR2 is FRNRAP. In nucleotides, the CDR3 is TGTGCTAGTGGACAGGGAGGGTCCTACAATGAGCAGTTCTTC. This sequence encodes CASGQGGSYNEQFF. Supplemented by reference TRBV12-5 and TRBJ2-1, the full variable domain reads DARVTQTPRHKVTEMGQEVTMRCQPILGHNTVFWYRQTMMQGLELLAYFRNRAPLDDSGMPKDRFSAEMPDATLATLKIQPSEPRDSAVYFCASGQGGSYNEQFFGPGTRLTVL.

This clone was picked up one time. The chain joins TRBV12-5 to TRBJ1-2; D may be TRBD1 (6 bases). The CDR3 is 15 residues long. Trimming stripped 6 bases from V and 2 bases from J, with 16 bases between. Germline-derived CDR1 and CDR2 are LGHNT and FRNRAP. CDR3 sequence (DNA): TGTGCTAGTGGCTTCTCACAGGGAGGGAACTATGGCTACACCTTC. It specifies CASGFSQGGNYGYTF. The entire variable domain, with the rest obtained from reference TRBV12-5 and TRBJ1-2, is as follows: DARVTQTPRHKVTEMGQEVTMRCQPILGHNTVFWYRQTMMQGLELLAYFRNRAPLDDSGMPKDRFSAEMPDATLATLKIQPSEPRDSAVYFCASGFSQGGNYGYTFGSGTRLTVV.

CDR3 amino acids: CASSQESLGSGRSHEQYF. CDR3 nucleotides: TGTGCCAGCAGCCAAGAATCCTTGGGTAGCGGGAGGTCACACGAGCAGTACTTC. The chain links TRBV4-2 to TRBJ2-7, with 10 bases identical to TRBD2. Germline V gives CDR1 LGHNA, CDR2 YNFKEQ. Trimming at V came to 0 bases and at J to 5 bases, leaving 13 bases not matched to a gene. The CDR3 is 18 residues long.

The V gene is TRBV13, the J gene TRBJ2-2; no clear D gene. V lost 6 bases, J lost 5 bases, and 4 bases lay in between. Looked up from germline, CDR1 is PRHDT and CDR2 is FYEKMQ (reference sequence). The CDR3 is 11 residues long. CDR3 residues: CASRGTGELFF. Written as DNA, the CDR3 is TGTGCCAGCAGAGGGACCGGGGAGCTGTTTTTT.

The chain recombines TRBV7-2 with TRBJ1-2; TRBD1 aligns across 7 bases. In germline, CDR1 is SGHTA, CDR2 FQGNSA. V gave up 7 bases and J gave up 2 bases; unmatched junction bases: 7. The CDR3 spans 14 residues. The CDR3 region is CASIPIQGNYGYTF. The CDR3 DNA is TGTGCCAGCATCCCAATACAGGGGAACTATGGCTACACCTTC.

This chain connects TRBV14 to TRBJ2-5, with 8 nucleotides matching TRBD1. Germline CDR1 and CDR2: SGHDN and FVKESK. With V trimmed by 2 bases and J by 4 bases, 6 bases remained unmatched. The CDR3 runs to 15 residues. The CDR3 spells CASSQTDRVRETQYF. The CDR3 DNA follows: TGTGCCAGCAGCCAAACGGACAGGGTACGAGAGACCCAGTACTTC.

The J gene is TRBJ2-7, the V gene TRBV6-6; D is undetermined. Germline V lookup: CDR1 MNHNY, CDR2 SVGAGI (reference sequence). The CDR3 totals 13 residues. V lost 2 bases and J 5 bases, leaving 10 bases between the germline ends. CDR3 amino acids: CASSYDGVHEQYF. In DNA, the CDR3 is TGTGCCAGCAGTTACGATGGGGTCCACGAGCAGTACTTC.

This clone was recorded only once. The chain combines TRBV27 with TRBJ2-7, with D perhaps TRBD1 (5 bases). Germline V lookup: CDR1 MNHEY, CDR2 SMNVEV (reference sequence). The CDR3 runs 13 residues. With 5 bases removed from V and 4 bases from J, the gap between germline ends came to 12 bases. This chain's CDR3 is CASSPSGFYEQYF. CDR3 nucleotides: TGTGCCAGCAGTCCTTCAGGGTTTTACGAGCAGTACTTC.

The chain combines TRBV29-1 with TRBJ1-2; D unclear. Trimming left V 1 base short and J 3 bases short, with 9 bases between. The length of the CDR3 is 13 residues. Germline V gene sequence: CDR1 SQVTM, CDR2 ANQGSEA. The DNA for the CDR3 is TGCAGCGTTGAAGGGTCCAGCTACTATGGCTACACCTTC. This gives the protein CSVEGSSYYGYTF.

The rearrangement joins TRBV14 to TRBJ1-2; a possible D gene is TRBD1 (5 bases). Trimming shortened V by 1 base and J by 4 bases, and 13 bases separated the two germline ends. The CDR3 extends over 15 amino acids. The V gene's germline CDR1 is SGHDN and CDR2 FVKESK. The CDR3 coding sequence is TGTGCCAGCAGCCAAGGGAGAGGGGTTGTCTATGGCTACACCTTC. This sequence encodes CASSQGRGVVYGYTF.

This clone came up a few times. The rearrangement joins TRBV7-9 to TRBJ1-3; maybe TRBD1 (5 bases). The CDR3 length is 17 residues. The V and J ends lost 5 bases and 0 bases respectively, with 17 bases between them. Germline assignment: CDR1 SEHNR and CDR2 FQNEAQ (reference sequence). The CDR3 reads CASSTLRRGHSGNTIYF. CDR3 nucleotides: TGTGCCAGCAGCACACTGAGAAGGGGCCACTCTGGAAACACCATATATTTT.

The chain carries TRBV5-6 and TRBJ2-1; 7 bases fit TRBD1. CDR3 length: 13 residues. CDR1 SGHDT and CDR2 YYEEEE come from the germline V gene. Trimming cost V 4 bases and J 8 bases; bases outside gene matches: 6. The CDR3 nucleotides are TGTGCCAGCAGCGCAAGACAGGGCGATGAGCAGTTCTTC. Protein sequence: CASSARQGDEQFF.

The chain links TRBV27 to TRBJ2-3, with 7 bases identical to TRBD2. The germline CDR1 and CDR2 sequences are MNHEY and SMNVEV (reference sequence). This CDR3 has 14 residues. With V trimmed by 1 base and J by 3 bases, 1 base remained unmatched. This CDR3 reads CASSLLGGTDTQYF. The CDR3 DNA reads as TGTGCCAGCAGTTTATTGGGAGGGACAGATACGCAGTATTTT.

The V and J genes are TRBV29-1 and TRBJ2-2, with 8 bases that match TRBD2. The germline CDR1 and CDR2 sequences are SQVTM and ANQGSEA. The V gene end was trimmed by 1 base and the J gene end by 1 base; junction bases not matched to a gene: 8. The CDR3 loop spans 17 amino acids. CDR3 in DNA: TGCAGCGTTGAAGCAGATACTACTAGCGGGAACACCGGGGAGCTGTTTTTT. Translated, it gives CSVEADTTSGNTGELFF.

This chain joins TRBV29-1 and TRBJ1-6, with 7 bases aligning to TRBD1. This CDR3 has 16 residues. CDR1 and CDR2 (germline): SQVTM, ANQGSEA. The junction had 10 bases not matched to a gene; V was cut back by 6 bases and J by 2 bases. The CDR3 protein is CSVYRTGLTYNSPLHF. DNA of the CDR3: TGCAGCGTGTACAGGACAGGCCTTACCTATAATTCACCCCTCCACTTT.

The chain is built from TRBV7-3 and TRBJ2-3, with 9 bases aligning to TRBD2. V lost 2 bases to trimming and J lost 6 bases; unmatched junction nucleotides: 6. The germline V gene encodes CDR1 SGHTA and CDR2 FQGTGA. This CDR3 is 15 amino acids long. In DNA form, the CDR3 reads TGTGCCAGCAGCTTAGCGGGGGGGCGTTTGGATACGCAGTATTTT. Translating gives CASSLAGGRLDTQYF.

The CDR3 spells CSVGGQSYEQYF. In nucleotides, the CDR3 is TGCAGCGTTGGGGGACAGTCCTACGAGCAGTACTTC. V is TRBV29-1 and J is TRBJ2-7; 7 bases map to TRBD1. With 4 bases clipped from V and 1 base from J, the junction kept 1 base outside the gene matches. The CDR3 consists of 12 residues. CDR1 is SQVTM and CDR2 is ANQGSEA in the germline V gene.